This T cell receptor beta chain is drawn from a study of blood T cell repertoires in COVID-19. TCRdb keeps only in-frame clones here, not all; method: immunoSEQ multiplex PCR. The sample lists some 80,000 clones, roughly 85% seen once, with 4.9% in the top ten. The CDR3 is 15 residues long. Germline V gene lookup returns CDR1 KGHSH and CDR2 LQKENI. The V and J ends lost 3 bases and 3 bases respectively, with 9 bases between them. This TCR was recovered from a woman at least 80 years old with active or convalescent COVID-19. The sequenced material came from peripheral blood. The rearrangement joins TRBV18 to TRBJ1-6, with a possible D match to TRBD1 (5 bases). CDR3 sequence reads: CASSPGGVYNSPLHF. CDR3 in DNA: TGTGCCAGCTCACCCGGGGGTGTCTATAATTCACCCCTCCACTTT.